This T cell receptor beta chain derives from a study of blood T cell repertoires in COVID-19. Whole-study context: Donors in the United States, Italy and Spain gave samples during acute or convalescent COVID-19. In each case, the material was cDNA or gDNA derived from T cells, B-cell-depleted T cells, or PBMCs.

Original processing notes: Amplifying reference gene primers gave estimates of nucleated cell counts. Sequencing was performed with immunoSEQ multiplex PCR; in TCRdb, only in-frame clones are kept and a portion is missing. The DNA gave D and trimming, while V, J and clone size come from that table. This table has 150,000 to 200,000 clones, about 80% appearing once. This TCR came from a human donor with acute or convalescent COVID-19. The donor label of this sample is uncertain. Material for sequencing was peripheral blood.

CDR3 amino acids: CASSVTGDNTGELFF. The CDR3 DNA reads TGTGCCAGCAGCGTGACAGGTGACAACACCGGGGAGCTGTTTTTT. The chain couples TRBV5-5 to TRBJ2-2, with a weak D call TRBD1 (6 bases). Trimming removed 4 bases from V and 2 bases from J, with 12 bases in between. The germline CDR1 and CDR2 sequences are SGHKS and YYEKEE (reference sequence). This CDR3 contains 15 residues.